A single sample is the source of the 28 T cell receptor beta chains below, sequenced in a study of identical twins. From the 5' RACE reads, TCRdb called clonotypes with MiXCR, one entry per CDR3 protein. The top ten hold 0.98% of the sample, which has 690,000 or so distinct CDR3 sequences, 8.5% to 9.5% seen once. This sample also appeared in a second study, on yellow fever vaccine responses in identical twins.

The sample consisted of PBMCs. The origin of the receptors is a woman aged 18-35 years in good health.

This clonotype was detected many times. The genes are TRBV12-3 or TRBV12-4 and TRBJ2-5, with TRBD2 matching 10 bases. CDR3 size: 15 residues. J lost 5 bases, V lost 5 bases, and 8 bases had no gene match. For the CDR3, the DNA is TGTGCCAGCAGTCCCACCCTTAGCGGGGGGGAGACCCAGTACTTC. Amino acids: CASSPTLSGGETQYF.

This clonotype turned up a few times. The J gene is TRBJ2-7, the V gene TRBV7-8; a weak D match, TRBD2 (6 bases). The CDR3 has 15 amino acids. Germline V lookup: CDR1 SGHVS, CDR2 FQNEAQ. Trimming stripped 1 base from V and 3 bases from J, with 13 bases between. CDR3: CASSLGLGGDYEQYF. The CDR3 DNA reads TGTGCCAGCAGCTTAGGGCTAGGCGGGGACTACGAGCAGTACTTC.

The chain combines TRBV7-9 with TRBJ1-5; the D gene is possibly TRBD1 (6 bases). The CDR3 covers 14 residues. The V and J ends lost 0 bases and 5 bases respectively, with 8 bases between them. Germline CDR1 and CDR2: SEHNR and FQNEAQ (reference sequence). CDR3 protein: CASSLATGDQPQHF. CDR3 in DNA: TGTGCCAGCAGCTTAGCGACAGGAGATCAGCCCCAGCATTTT.

This clonotype was seen at least ten times. J is TRBJ2-3 and V is TRBV7-9; no clear D. The V gene lost 1 base and the J gene lost 3 bases, with 8 bases spanning the gap. The CDR3 is 14 residues long. From germline, CDR1 is SEHNR and CDR2 FQNEAQ (reference sequence). CDR3 bases: TGTGCCAGCAGCTTAGACACTTCGACAGATACGCAGTATTTT. Its protein product is CASSLDTSTDTQYF.

This clonotype was seen many times. This sequence joins TRBV12-3 or TRBV12-4 and TRBJ1-2; 10 bases fit TRBD1. CDR3 length equals 14 residues. Losses at the gene ends were 5 bases for V and 6 bases for J; bases not matched to a gene: 6. CDR3 nucleotide sequence: TGTGCCAGCAGTCCCCCCGGGACAGGGGATGGCTACACCTTC. Residues: CASSPPGTGDGYTF.

The chain couples TRBV5-5 to TRBJ1-2; D might be TRBD1 (6 bases). The germline CDR1 and CDR2 sequences are SGHKS and YYEKEE (reference sequence). This CDR3 has 14 amino acids. The V and J ends lost 3 bases and 3 bases respectively, with 12 bases between them. DNA for the CDR3: TGTGCCAGCAGCTCGGGGGCTGGGGACTATGGCTACACCTTC. Its translation is CASSSGAGDYGYTF. The full variable domain, completed using reference TRBV5-5 and TRBJ1-2, is DAGVTQSPTHLIKTRGQQVTLRCSPISGHKSVSWYQQVLGQGPQFIFQYYEKEERGRGNFPDRFSARQFPNYSSELNVNALLLGDSALYLCASSSGAGDYGYTFGSGTRLTVV.

V and J are TRBV6-1 and TRBJ1-4; TRBD1 agrees at 9 bases. The V gene end was trimmed by 5 bases and the J gene end by 5 bases; junction bases not matched to a gene: 6. The germline V gene has CDR1 MNHNS and CDR2 SASEGT. The CDR3 sequence is 15 residues long. CDR3 amino acids: CASSPPGTGNEKLFF. CDR3 sequence (DNA): TGTGCCAGCAGTCCCCCCGGGACAGGGAATGAAAAACTGTTTTTT.

This clonotype has more than one count but fewer than ten. V usage is TRBV6-5 and J usage is TRBJ2-7, with TRBD2 identical over 9 bases. Germline V lookup: CDR1 MNHEY, CDR2 SVGAGI. After removal of 1 base from V and 6 bases from J, the junction contained 7 bases not matched to a gene. This CDR3 comprises 15 residues. CDR3 protein: CASSYCGTSSGEQYF. For the CDR3, the DNA is TGTGCCAGCAGTTACTGCGGGACTAGCTCTGGCGAGCAGTACTTC.

The rearrangement joins TRBV5-5 to TRBJ2-2; D call uncertain. The V gene lost 8 bases and the J gene lost 9 bases, with 17 bases spanning the gap. Germline CDR1 is SGHKS and CDR2 is YYEKEE (reference sequence). CDR3 length: 13 residues. As DNA, the CDR3 is TGTGCCAGGGGCACCGGGTTCCCCTGGGAGCTGTTTTTT. Protein: CARGTGFPWELFF.

This clonotype was counted between two and nine times. J is TRBJ2-7 and V is TRBV10-3; TRBD2 matches 9 bases. There are 14 residues in the CDR3. Unmatched junction bases numbered 6, after V lost 6 bases and J lost 3 bases. Germline V CDR1 and CDR2: ENHRY, SYGVKD. CDR3 nucleotide sequence: TGTGCCATCAGGGGCGGGGGGGCTGGCTACGAGCAGTACTTC. This gives the protein CAIRGGGAGYEQYF.

The V call is TRBV7-8, the J call TRBJ2-7; 7 bases are a match to TRBD1. Germline V CDR1 and CDR2: SGHVS, FQNEAQ. CDR3 length: 15 amino acids. V gave up 2 bases and J gave up 2 bases; unmatched junction bases: 6. CDR3 in amino acids: CASSLMDRRPYEQYF. CDR3 bases: TGTGCCAGCAGCTTAATGGACAGGCGCCCCTACGAGCAGTACTTC.

This clonotype was counted a few times. V is TRBV6-1 and J is TRBJ1-1; D is undetermined. This CDR3 has 13 residues. Germline loops: CDR1 MNHNS, CDR2 SASEGT. Trimming cost V 6 bases and J 6 bases, with 14 bases left between them. The CDR3 sequence is CASSRPPTAEAFF. DNA of the CDR3: TGTGCCAGCAGCCGTCCCCCCACGGCTGAAGCTTTCTTT.

The chain combines TRBV5-1 with TRBJ2-7; D call uncertain. With 0 bases removed from V and 3 bases from J, the gap between germline ends came to 7 bases. The CDR3 extends over 13 amino acids. The V gene's germline CDR1 is SGHRS and CDR2 YFSETQ. CDR3 in DNA: TGCGCCAGCAGCTTGGAAGTGCTCTACGAGCAGTACTTC. Translated: CASSLEVLYEQYF.

This clonotype was found a few times. CDR3 protein: CASTTIGQPQHF. The CDR3 DNA reads TGTGCCAGCACTACAATCGGTCAGCCCCAGCATTTT. The chain has TRBV12-3 or TRBV12-4 and TRBJ1-5; D unclear. V gave up 7 bases and J gave up 6 bases, with 10 bases separating them. The CDR3 consists of 12 residues.

The chain employs TRBV2 and TRBJ1-4; D not resolved. Germline V gene data show CDR1 as SNHLY and CDR2 as FYNNEI. The CDR3 runs to 16 residues. V dropped 1 base and J dropped 3 bases, with 12 bases sitting between them. The CDR3 DNA sequence: TGTGCCAGCAGTGAAGGTTTGCAGTGGGCTAATGAAAAACTGTTTTTT. It translates to CASSEGLQWANEKLFF.

This clonotype was counted a few times. The rearrangement uses TRBV7-9 and TRBJ2-1; 8 nucleotides align to TRBD2. CDR3 length: 15 amino acids. The V segment lost 0 bases and the J segment 9 bases; nucleotides outside the gene matches: 7. The germline CDR1 and CDR2 sequences are SEHNR and FQNEAQ (reference sequence). The CDR3 DNA reads TGTGCCAGCAGCTTAGCTTCGGGGGGGGGGAGTGAGCAGTTCTTC. Amino acid sequence: CASSLASGGGSEQFF.

The genes are TRBV20-1 and TRBJ2-1, with 7 bases aligning to TRBD2. The CDR3 is 15 residues long. The V segment lost 3 bases and the J segment 4 bases; nucleotides outside the gene matches: 9. The germline CDR1 and CDR2 sequences are DFQATT and SNEGSKA (reference sequence). The CDR3 nucleotides are TGCAGTGCTAGCCCCCTAGCGGCGATATACAATGAGCAGTTCTTC. This codes for CSASPLAAIYNEQFF.

The chain employs TRBV7-2 and TRBJ2-5; possibly TRBD1 for D (6 bases). Germline lookup yields CDR1 SGHTA and CDR2 FQGNSA. The CDR3 length is 15 residues. Trimming pared 2 bases from V and 2 bases from J, leaving 12 bases between. CDR3: CASSLLGGKQETQYF. The CDR3 nucleotides read TGTGCCAGCAGCTTATTAGGGGGAAAACAAGAGACCCAGTACTTC.

This clonotype appeared a few times. CDR3 sequence (DNA): TGTGCCAGCAGCTGGACAGGGGGCGATTTGACCGGGGAGCTGTTTTTT. The encoded protein is CASSWTGGDLTGELFF. This rearrangement joins TRBV5-5 to TRBJ2-2; 11 bases fit TRBD1. V shed 3 bases and J 5 bases; nucleotides not matched to a gene: 6. CDR1 is SGHKS and CDR2 is YYEKEE in the germline V gene (reference sequence). The CDR3 has 16 amino acids.

V and J are TRBV2 and TRBJ2-1, with D unclear. CDR1 and CDR2 (germline): SNHLY, FYNNEI. The CDR3 is made up of 12 amino acids. Trimming left V 3 bases short and J 7 bases short, with 7 bases between. CDR3 coding DNA: TGTGCCAGCAGTGACGATTCAAATGAGCAGTTCTTC. Its translation: CASSDDSNEQFF.

This clonotype was seen many times. The rearrangement links TRBV29-1 to TRBJ2-3; D remains unclear. V lost 2 bases, J lost 5 bases, and 11 bases lay in between. This CDR3 comprises 13 residues. Germline assignment: CDR1 SQVTM and CDR2 ANQGSEA. CDR3 sequence: CSVETLGLDTQYF. For the CDR3, the DNA is TGCAGCGTTGAAACCCTTGGGTTAGATACGCAGTATTTT.

V and J are TRBV3-1 and TRBJ2-3; TRBD2 agrees at 10 bases. Germline lookup yields CDR1 LGHDT and CDR2 YNNKEL (reference sequence). The CDR3 has 16 residues. With 4 bases clipped from V and 3 bases from J, the junction kept 7 bases outside the gene matches. CDR3 in amino acids: CASSPPLAGVTDTQYF. Here the CDR3 DNA reads TGTGCCAGCAGCCCTCCTCTAGCGGGGGTTACAGATACGCAGTATTTT.

This clonotype was detected only a few times. CDR3 DNA: TGTGCCACCAGCAGGGTGGCGGGAGGGCCCCCCAATGAGCAGTTCTTC. Translation: CATSRVAGGPPNEQFF. The V and J genes are TRBV15 and TRBJ2-1, with 9 nucleotides matching TRBD2. V lost 3 bases to trimming and J lost 6 bases; unmatched junction nucleotides: 9. Germline lookup yields CDR1 LNHNV and CDR2 YYDKDF (reference sequence). CDR3 length: 16 amino acids. The whole variable domain, remainder taken from reference TRBV15 and TRBJ2-1, is DAMVIQNPRYQVTQFGKPVTLSCSQTLNHNVMYWYQQKSSQAPKLLFHYYDKDFNNEADTPDNFQSRRPNTSFCFLDIRSPGLGDTAMYLCATSRVAGGPPNEQFFGPGTRLTVL.

This clonotype was counted many times. The chain joins TRBV3-1 to TRBJ2-7, with TRBD2 identical over 11 bases. V lost 5 bases to trimming and J lost 4 bases; unmatched junction nucleotides: 7. The CDR3 length is 15 residues. Germline V gives CDR1 LGHDT, CDR2 YNNKEL (reference sequence). The CDR3 coding sequence is TGTGCCAGCAGCTATATAGCGGGAGGGAAATACGAGCAGTACTTC. This encodes CASSYIAGGKYEQYF.

This chain links TRBV10-3 with TRBJ2-1; 10 bases map to TRBD2. Germline V gene sequence: CDR1 ENHRY, CDR2 SYGVKD. V was clipped by 3 bases and J by 8 bases; unmatched bases: 10. The length of the CDR3 is 16 residues. This chain's CDR3 is CAISDRGPSGSDEQFF. DNA of the CDR3: TGTGCCATCAGTGACAGGGGACCTAGCGGGAGTGATGAGCAGTTCTTC.

This clonotype was seen a few times. The chain joins TRBV6-5 to TRBJ2-3; the D gene is possibly TRBD2 (5 bases). The CDR3 sequence is 17 residues long. Looked up from germline, CDR1 is MNHEY and CDR2 is SVGAGI. Trimming left V 0 bases short and J 0 bases short, with 13 bases between. CDR3 coding DNA: TGTGCCAGCAGTTACTCGATTGGCGGGCCTAGCACAGATACGCAGTATTTT. Amino acids: CASSYSIGGPSTDTQYF.

This rearrangement joins TRBV20-1 to TRBJ2-5; 8 bases align to TRBD2. Trimming at V came to 3 bases and at J to 1 base, leaving 7 bases not matched to a gene. This CDR3 has 15 amino acids. Germline values: CDR1 DFQATT, CDR2 SNEGSKA (reference sequence). For the CDR3, the DNA is TGCAGTGCTAGGGTTGGGGCGGGGGGCCAAGAGACCCAGTACTTC. It specifies CSARVGAGGQETQYF.

This clonotype was observed a few times. This chain uses TRBV20-1 with TRBJ2-4, with 8 bases aligning to TRBD2. Losses at the gene ends were 0 bases for V and 6 bases for J; bases not matched to a gene: 13. Germline loops: CDR1 DFQATT, CDR2 SNEGSKA (reference sequence). The CDR3 is made up of 17 amino acids. CDR3 sequence: CSARDTGGAGIGNIQYF. The CDR3 nucleotides are TGCAGTGCTAGAGATACGGGGGGGGCCGGAATTGGAAACATTCAGTACTTC.